A single sample gave rise to the 14 T cell receptor beta chains below, sequenced in a study of control samples from healthy donors and cancer patients. Some clones are missing from TCRdb's copy, which holds only in-frame ones; the method was immunoSEQ multiplex PCR. The data contain about 74,000 clones, 88% of them singletons. The sample taken for sequencing was blood. These receptor sequences come from a woman in her forties or fifties in good health.

The chain carries TRBV14 and TRBJ1-3; D unresolved. Germline CDR1 reads SGHDN; CDR2 reads FVKESK. The CDR3 totals 15 residues. With 1 base removed from V and 0 bases from J, the gap between germline ends came to 7 bases. The CDR3 nucleotides are TGTGCCAGCAGCCAAGGTGCTACCTCTGGAAACACCATATATTTT. Protein sequence: CASSQGATSGNTIYF.

This clone turned up a few times. V gene TRBV2 combines with J gene TRBJ1-1, with 7 bases identical to TRBD1. The CDR3 has 13 residues. CDR1 and CDR2 (germline): SNHLY, FYNNEI. V shed 8 bases and J 6 bases; nucleotides not matched to a gene: 9. In DNA form, the CDR3 reads TGTGCCAGCGGGATGACAGGGAGGCCTGAAGCTTTCTTT. This gives the protein CASGMTGRPEAFF.

This chain joins TRBV9 and TRBJ1-4; TRBD1 aligns across 7 bases. This CDR3 contains 18 residues. With 4 bases clipped from V and 8 bases from J, the junction kept 20 bases outside the gene matches. The germline V gene has CDR1 SGDLS and CDR2 YYNGEE. For the CDR3, the DNA is TGTGCCAGCAGCTCGCCCGTGGGGACAGCCTTTGAGTCGGAAAAACTGTTTTTT. Encoded protein: CASSSPVGTAFESEKLFF.

The V and J genes are TRBV12-3 or TRBV12-4 and TRBJ2-2, with D unresolved. The CDR3 contains 13 residues. The V and J ends lost 5 bases and 7 bases respectively, with 11 bases between them. The DNA of the CDR3 is TGTGCCAGCAGTGCCCCCCTCGTCGGGGAGCTGTTTTTT. Encoded protein: CASSAPLVGELFF.

The genes are TRBV2 and TRBJ1-5; D ambiguous. The germline gives CDR1 SNHLY, CDR2 FYNNEI. CDR3 length: 12 amino acids. The V gene lost 6 bases and the J gene lost 6 bases, with 9 bases spanning the gap. In DNA, the CDR3 is TGTGCCAGCAGGAAGGTTGGTCAGCCCCAGCATTTT. Translation: CASRKVGQPQHF.

The sample holds one count of this clone. This chain uses TRBV5-1 with TRBJ2-4; D is uncertain. The CDR3 has 14 residues. With 2 bases removed from V and 1 base from J, the gap between germline ends came to 7 bases. The germline CDR1 and CDR2 sequences are SGHRS and YFSETQ. CDR3 DNA sequence: TGCGCCAGCAGCTTAGACACTGCCAAAAACATTCAGTACTTC. Protein product: CASSLDTAKNIQYF.

CDR3 nucleotide sequence: TGCGCCAGCAGTCAAGCCCCCGGCGGGTTAGGGGTTGAATTCAAGCCTGAAGCTTTCTTT. It codes for CASSQAPGGLGVEFKPEAFF. The genes are TRBV23-1 and TRBJ1-1, with D perhaps TRBD1 (5 bases). TRBV23-1 is an ORF, and what it does is uncertain. The germline V and J ends were trimmed by 2 bases and 6 bases, with 31 bases remaining between them. The CDR3 covers 20 residues.

This chain joins TRBV3-1 (or the pseudogene TRBV3-2) and TRBJ1-4; tentative D call: TRBD1 (5 bases). CDR1 is LGHDT and CDR2 is YNNKEL in the germline V gene (reference sequence). The germline V and J ends were trimmed by 1 base and 15 bases, with 18 bases remaining between them. The CDR3 consists of 14 residues. The CDR3: CASSQGTFPSVVFF. The DNA for the CDR3 is TGTGCCAGCAGCCAAGGGACATTCCCATCCGTGGTGTTTTTT.

The CDR3 DNA follows: TGCAGCGTTATGAGGACAGGGATTCGCGAAAAACTGTTTTTT. It specifies CSVMRTGIREKLFF. The chain couples TRBV29-1 to TRBJ1-4; 8 bases agree with TRBD1. The junction had 10 bases not matched to a gene; V was cut back by 5 bases and J by 8 bases. CDR3 length: 14 amino acids. In germline, CDR1 is SQVTM, CDR2 ANQGSEA.

In this sample, this clone turned up a few times. The V gene is TRBV7-9, the J gene TRBJ2-3; a possible D gene is TRBD2 (7 bases). Trimming took off 5 bases at V and 3 bases at J, with 21 bases between the two ends. This CDR3 is built from 17 residues. Germline CDR1 is SEHNR and CDR2 is FQNEAQ (reference sequence). The CDR3 reads CASSLPTGSGGTDTQYF. In DNA, the CDR3 is TGTGCCAGCAGCCTTCCTACAGGGTCGGGAGGTACAGATACGCAGTATTTT.

Worth noting for this clone: Distinct nucleotide sequences in the sample also encode this CDR3. V and J are TRBV6-5 and TRBJ2-6; no definite D call. The CDR3 runs 16 residues. With 0 bases removed from V and 0 bases from J, the gap between germline ends came to 6 bases. Germline CDR1 MNHEY, CDR2 SVGAGI. The chain's CDR3 is CASSYSINSGANVLTF. CDR3 sequence (DNA): TGTGCCAGCAGTTACTCTATCAACTCTGGGGCCAACGTCCTGACTTTC.

The V call is TRBV7-8, the J call TRBJ2-1, with D unresolved. The CDR3 totals 12 residues. V was shortened by 4 bases and J by 9 bases, with 10 bases between the two germline ends. Germline CDR1 reads SGHVS; CDR2 reads FQNEAQ. CDR3 region: CASSSTRSEQFF. The CDR3 DNA sequence: TGTGCCAGCAGCTCGACCCGAAGTGAGCAGTTCTTC.

The V gene is TRBV29-1, the J gene TRBJ1-3; tentative D call: TRBD1 (6 bases). The germline CDR1 and CDR2 sequences are SQVTM and ANQGSEA. This CDR3 contains 13 residues. V lost 6 bases to trimming and J lost 1 base, with 10 bases between them. CDR3 amino acids: CSVITGSGNTIYF. The CDR3, as DNA: TGCAGCGTAATAACAGGGTCTGGAAACACCATATATTTT.

The J gene is TRBJ1-1, the V gene TRBV2, with D maybe TRBD1 (5 bases). CDR1 is SNHLY and CDR2 is FYNNEI in the germline V gene. V lost 5 bases, J lost 1 base, and 17 bases lay in between. The CDR3 has 16 residues. The CDR3, as DNA: TGTGCCAGCAGTCCCCCGGGAATTGGGGGGAACACTGAAGCTTTCTTT. This codes for CASSPPGIGGNTEAFF. Together with reference TRBV2 and TRBJ1-1, the CDR3 gives the full variable domain: EPEVTQTPSHQVTQMGQEVILRCVPISNHLYFYWYRQILGQKVEFLVSFYNNEISEKSEIFDDQFSVERPDGSNFTLKIRSTKLEDSAMYFCASSPPGIGGNTEAFFGQGTRLTVV.